This T cell receptor (beta chain) came from a study of CD8+CD57+ T cells in acquired aplastic anemia. Study details: Mean DNA quantity obtained from sorted CD4+ and CD8+ cells was about 3.2 ug.

Flow cytometry had shown expanded CD8+CD57+ cells in the patients chosen for sequencing. Genomic DNA served as template for TCR beta VDJ and CDR3 profiling. Each CDR3 protein is one row after TCRdb ran MiXCR on the reads. The sample contains hundreds of thousands of distinct CDR3 sequences, approximately 80% of which appear only once. There are 12 residues in the CDR3. CDR1 and CDR2 from the germline V gene are SNHLY and FYNNEI. This clonotype showed up just once. Since the CDR3 does not end with the conserved phenylalanine or tryptophan, this likely comes from a read error. Sequencing input: sorted CD4+, CD8+, or CD8+CD57+ T cells (not recorded which) from PBMCs. The sequence was obtained from a human donor with aplastic anemia. This chain joins TRBV2 and TRBJ2-3; D unclear. For the CDR3, the DNA is TGTGCCAGCAGCGAAAGGGCAGATACACAGTATGAT. Encoded protein: CASSERADTQYD.